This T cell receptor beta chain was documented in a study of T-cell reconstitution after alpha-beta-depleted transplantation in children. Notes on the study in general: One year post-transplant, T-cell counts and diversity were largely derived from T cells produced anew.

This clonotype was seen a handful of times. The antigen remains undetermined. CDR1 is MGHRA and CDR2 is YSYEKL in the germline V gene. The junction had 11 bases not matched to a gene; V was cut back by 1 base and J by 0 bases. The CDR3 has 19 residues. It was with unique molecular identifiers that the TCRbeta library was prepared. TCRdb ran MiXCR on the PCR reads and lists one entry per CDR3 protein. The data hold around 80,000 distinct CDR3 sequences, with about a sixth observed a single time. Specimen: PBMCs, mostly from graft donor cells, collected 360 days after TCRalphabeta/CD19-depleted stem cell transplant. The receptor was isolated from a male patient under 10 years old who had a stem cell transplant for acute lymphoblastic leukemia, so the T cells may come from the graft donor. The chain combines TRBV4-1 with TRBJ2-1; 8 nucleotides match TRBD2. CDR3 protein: CASSQGVSGKGGSYNEQFF. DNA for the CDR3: TGCGCCAGCAGCCAAGGGGTTAGCGGGAAGGGGGGCTCCTACAATGAGCAGTTCTTC.